Listed below are T cell receptor beta chains from one sample, sequenced in a study of blood T cells in healthy people across ages. Via MiXCR, TCRdb re-called the 5' RACE reads, giving one row per CDR3 protein. This sample yields around 1.5 million distinct CDR3 sequences, of which approximately 42% are seen a single time; approximately 7.9% belongs to the top ten. The sequenced material came from blood. The receptors were gathered from a woman between 18 and 29 years old in good health. Both conserved end residues are part of each CDR3. The D gene is left open where the match is weak. Size is omitted from some rows. Given values are once, few, many or a class for expanded clones.

TRBV28	few	-	TRBJ2-5	TGTGCCAGCAGTTTACGGCAGGGGATCGGTGAGCAGTACTTC	CASSLRQGIGEQYF
TRBV20-1	-	TRBD1	TRBJ1-1	TGCAGTGGCGGACAGGGAAGGACTGAAGCTTTCTTT	CSGGQGRTEAFF
TRBV12-3/TRBV12-4	-	-	TRBJ2-7	TGTGCCAGCAGGTTGGAGAGCTCCTACAATGAGCAGTACTTC	CASRLESSYNEQYF
TRBV11-2	few	TRBD2	TRBJ2-3	TGTGCCATACTCCTCCTCTCAAGGCGGGGGACCACAGATACGCAGTATTTT	CAILLLSRRGTTDTQYF
TRBV6-5	-	TRBD1	TRBJ2-1	TGTGCCAGCAGTTATGGTTCGGGGACAGGCGGCGTTCAGTTCTTC	CASSYGSGTGGVQFF
TRBV7-2	many	TRBD2	TRBJ2-3	TGTGCCAGCAGCCCCCGGGGACTAACCACAGATACGCAGTATTTT	CASSPRGLTTDTQYF
TRBV6-5	-	-	TRBJ1-4	TGTGCCAGCAGTTACGGAGGGCCCTCTAATGAAAAACTGTTTTTT	CASSYGGPSNEKLFF
TRBV4-1	few	-	TRBJ1-5	TGCGCCAGCAGCCTCGGACAGATTTCCAATCAGCCCCAGCATTTT	CASSLGQISNQPQHF
TRBV7-2	-	-	TRBJ2-4	TGTGCCAGCAGCTTAGTAGAGACAGCGCAGTACTTC	CASSLVETAQYF
TRBV28	-	TRBD1	TRBJ1-2	TGTGCCAGCAGTGCGGGACAGGGCGGGCGCTACACCTTC	CASSAGQGGRYTF
TRBV19	-	TRBD2	TRBJ2-7	TGTGCCAGTAGGAGTCTAGCGGTCTACAATGAGCAGTACTTC	CASRSLAVYNEQYF
TRBV21-1	once	-	TRBJ2-1	TGTGCCAGCAGCAAATCCCGTGCACGTTCGGAGGAAACCCAGTTCTTC	CASSKSRARSEETQFF
TRBV10-3	-	TRBD2	TRBJ2-5	TGTGCCATCCCCTACCAACTAGCGGGAGGGGAGACCCAGTACTTC	CAIPYQLAGGETQYF
TRBV20-1	-	TRBD1	TRBJ2-7	TGCAGTGCGACCCCCGGGACAGGTAACACCTACGAGCAGTACTTC	CSATPGTGNTYEQYF
TRBV2	-	TRBD1	TRBJ1-2	TGTGCCAGCAGTGAATACGGCACAGGGGAAGGCTACACCTTC	CASSEYGTGEGYTF
TRBV20-1	few	-	TRBJ1-1	TGCAGCTACCCGATCCCGACGATGAACACTGAAGCTTTCTTT	CSYPIPTMNTEAFF
TRBV5-1	few	TRBD1	TRBJ2-7	TGCGCCAGCAGCTATGATAAGGACAGGGGCGGCTACGAGCAGTACTTC	CASSYDKDRGGYEQYF
TRBV6-5	-	TRBD2	TRBJ2-1	TGTGCCAGCAGTTACGGGACTAGCGGGGGCTACCGCTACAATGAGCAGTTCTTC	CASSYGTSGGYRYNEQFF
TRBV25-1	-	-	TRBJ2-7	TGTGCCACAGGGTTTGGCTACGAGCAGTACTTC	CATGFGYEQYF
TRBV10-3	-	-	TRBJ1-5	TGTGCCATCAGTGGCCCCGGAACCCTTTTCCTTAATCAGCCCCAGCATTTT	CAISGPGTLFLNQPQHF
TRBV18	many	-	TRBJ2-7	TGTGCCAGCAGCCCGGGGACTCGATCCTACGAGCAGTACTTC	CASSPGTRSYEQYF
TRBV11-2	-	-	TRBJ2-3	TGTGCCAGCAGCTTAGAAGCCGTGTCAGATACGCAGTATTTT	CASSLEAVSDTQYF
TRBV15	-	-	TRBJ1-2	TGTGCCACCAGCACGAAAACGGGCTATGGCTACACCTTC	CATSTKTGYGYTF
TRBV11-2	few	-	TRBJ2-3	TGTGCCAGCAGCTTAGCCGGGGCCGGGACTTACACAGATACGCAGTATTTT	CASSLAGAGTYTDTQYF
TRBV20-1	-	TRBD1	TRBJ1-5	TGCAGTGCTAGCGGCGCCGGGGACAGACACAATCAGCCCCAGCATTTT	CSASGAGDRHNQPQHF
TRBV7-9	-	-	TRBJ2-3	TGTGCCAGCAGCCTCTTTCGAGCAGATACGCAGTATTTT	CASSLFRADTQYF
TRBV7-9	-	-	TRBJ1-2	TGTGCCAGCAGCTCCCAAGGGGGTATGAACTATGGCTACACCTTC	CASSSQGGMNYGYTF
TRBV6-1	few	TRBD2	TRBJ2-3	TGTGCCAGCAGTGGTCGGGGTAGCGGGGGACCCACAGATACGCAGTATTTT	CASSGRGSGGPTDTQYF
TRBV12-3/TRBV12-4	few	-	TRBJ2-7	TGTGCCACCACTCTTGGAGGGCCCTACGAGCAGTACTTC	CATTLGGPYEQYF
TRBV6-1	few	-	TRBJ2-1	TGTGCCAGCAGTTTTGATCGGACTGTCTACAATGAGCAGTTCTTC	CASSFDRTVYNEQFF
TRBV10-3	few	TRBD1	TRBJ2-7	TGTGCCATCAGGGGGACAGGGGGCCAGGGTGAGCAGTACTTC	CAIRGTGGQGEQYF
TRBV6-1	-	-	TRBJ1-2	TGTGCCAGCAGTGAAGCCGGGAGATATGGCTACACCTTC	CASSEAGRYGYTF
TRBV14	-	-	TRBJ1-1	TGTGCCAGCAGCCAGGGCTCGGTGTGGGTAGCTGAAGCTTTCTTT	CASSQGSVWVAEAFF
TRBV6-1	-	TRBD1	TRBJ1-1	TGTGCCAGCACAGAGGATCAGGGGGATTACATGAACACTGAAGCTTTCTTT	CASTEDQGDYMNTEAFF
TRBV18	once	-	TRBJ1-1	TGTGCCAGCTCACCCGCCCGCGAGGTGAACACTGAAGCTTTCTTT	CASSPAREVNTEAFF
TRBV29-1	-	-	TRBJ2-3	TGCAGCGTTGGAAGCCCGGGGATTAGCACAGATACGCAGTATTTT	CSVGSPGISTDTQYF
TRBV10-3	-	-	TRBJ1-5	TGTGCCAGCAGGGTCGGCTCCAATCAGCCCCAGCATTTT	CASRVGSNQPQHF
TRBV25-1	few	TRBD2	TRBJ2-7	TGTGCCAGCAGTAACCGGGACTATTGGGACGAGCAGTACTTC	CASSNRDYWDEQYF
TRBV4-2	few	TRBD2	TRBJ2-3	TGTGCCAGCAGTGACCTCGGAGCTAGCGGAGATACGCAGTATTTT	CASSDLGASGDTQYF
TRBV12-3/TRBV12-4	few	-	TRBJ2-7	TGTGCCAGCAGCCACGCCGGGACCTGGGCCTACGAGCAGTACTTC	CASSHAGTWAYEQYF
TRBV18	-	TRBD2	TRBJ2-1	TGTGCCAGCTCACGGAAAGACCTAGCGGGGGACTACAATGAGCAGTTCTTC	CASSRKDLAGDYNEQFF
TRBV20-1	few	-	TRBJ2-7	TGCAGTGCTAGAGAGGACACCTACGAGCAGTACTTC	CSAREDTYEQYF
TRBV9	-	TRBD1	TRBJ2-1	TGTGCCAGCAGCGTGGGGACAGGGGCCGGTGAGCAGTTCTTC	CASSVGTGAGEQFF
TRBV12-3/TRBV12-4	few	-	TRBJ2-1	TGTGCCAGCAGCCCGATGGGAACGGGCCGCTACAATGAGCAGTTCTTC	CASSPMGTGRYNEQFF
TRBV27	-	-	TRBJ2-1	TGTGCCAGCAGTTTAATCACTAGCAACTACAATGAGCAGTTCTTC	CASSLITSNYNEQFF
TRBV20-1	few	-	TRBJ2-7	TGCAGTGCTAGGGGTATTGACCCCACAGGGATCTACGAGCAGTACTTC	CSARGIDPTGIYEQYF
TRBV2	few	TRBD2	TRBJ2-3	TGTGCCACGACTAGCGGGGTTAGCACAGATACGCAGTATTTT	CATTSGVSTDTQYF
TRBV20-1	-	TRBD2	TRBJ2-1	TGCAGTGCTAGGGAGGCTAGCGGGAGCTCCTACAATGAGCAGTTCTTC	CSAREASGSSYNEQFF
TRBV9	few	-	TRBJ2-3	TGTGCCAGCAGCGTAGAACAGGGTGTTATGACAGATACGCAGTATTTT	CASSVEQGVMTDTQYF
TRBV4-1	-	-	TRBJ2-7	TGCGCCAGCAGCCCCCGTTTTTCCGGGAGAAAGCAGTACTTC	CASSPRFSGRKQYF
TRBV25-1	few	TRBD1	TRBJ1-2	TGTGCCAGCAGTTTCGCAGGGGGTACGGCTGGCTACACCTTC	CASSFAGGTAGYTF